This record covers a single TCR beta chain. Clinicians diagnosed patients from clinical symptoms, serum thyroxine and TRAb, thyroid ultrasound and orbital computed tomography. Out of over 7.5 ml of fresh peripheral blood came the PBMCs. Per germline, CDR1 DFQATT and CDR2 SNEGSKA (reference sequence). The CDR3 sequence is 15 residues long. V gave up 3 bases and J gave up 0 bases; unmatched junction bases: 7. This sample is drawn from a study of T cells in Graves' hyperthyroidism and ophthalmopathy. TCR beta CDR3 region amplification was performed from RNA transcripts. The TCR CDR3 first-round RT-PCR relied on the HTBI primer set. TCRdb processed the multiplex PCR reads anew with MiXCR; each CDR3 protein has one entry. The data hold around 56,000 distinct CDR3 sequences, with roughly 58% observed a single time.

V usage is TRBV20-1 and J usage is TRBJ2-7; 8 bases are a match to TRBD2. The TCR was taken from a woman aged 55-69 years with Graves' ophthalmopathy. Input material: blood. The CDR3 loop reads CSARAPGTSSYEQYF. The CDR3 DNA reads TGCAGTGCTAGGGCCCCCGGGACTAGCTCCTACGAGCAGTACTTC.